This T cell receptor beta chain was identified in a study of T cells in Graves' hyperthyroidism and ophthalmopathy. General study findings and limits: Most thyroid clonotypes with frequency above 0.001 were detected in blood.

From germline, CDR1 is SGHTA and CDR2 FQGTGA. J was trimmed by 2 bases and V by 5 bases; bases with no gene match: 10. The CDR3 spans 16 residues. It was RNA transcripts that yielded the amplified TCR beta CDR3 regions. Researchers ran a first-round RT-PCR on the TCR CDR3 using the HTBI primer set. MiXCR was run by TCRdb on the multiplex PCR reads, yielding one entry per CDR3 protein. This sample has 550,000 to 850,000 distinct CDR3 sequences; around 20% occur once, and the top ten carry around 17%. This clonotype was counted many times. Its specificity is not known. The TCR sequence derives from a woman aged 45 to 65 with Graves' hyperthyroidism that later progressed to Graves' ophthalmopathy. This rearrangement joins TRBV7-3 to TRBJ2-3, with TRBD2 matching 7 bases. The sequenced sample was blood. The CDR3 nucleotides read TGTGCCAGCAGCGCCAGCGGAGCGGGGTTCACAGATACGCAGTATTTT. It is translated as CASSASGAGFTDTQYF.